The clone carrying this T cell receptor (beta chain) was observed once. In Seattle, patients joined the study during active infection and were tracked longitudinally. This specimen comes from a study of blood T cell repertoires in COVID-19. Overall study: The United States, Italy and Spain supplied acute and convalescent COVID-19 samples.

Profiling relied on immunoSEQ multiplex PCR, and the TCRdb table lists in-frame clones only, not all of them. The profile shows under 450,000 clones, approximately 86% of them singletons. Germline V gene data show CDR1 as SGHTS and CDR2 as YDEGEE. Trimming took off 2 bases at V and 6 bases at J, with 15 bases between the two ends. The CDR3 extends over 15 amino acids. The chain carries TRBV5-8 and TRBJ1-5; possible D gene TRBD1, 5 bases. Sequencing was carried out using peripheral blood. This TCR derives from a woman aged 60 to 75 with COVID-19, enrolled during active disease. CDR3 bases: TGTGCCAGCAGCTTTTTTGCGGGGGGAGGTCAGCCCCAGCATTTT. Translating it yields CASSFFAGGGQPQHF.